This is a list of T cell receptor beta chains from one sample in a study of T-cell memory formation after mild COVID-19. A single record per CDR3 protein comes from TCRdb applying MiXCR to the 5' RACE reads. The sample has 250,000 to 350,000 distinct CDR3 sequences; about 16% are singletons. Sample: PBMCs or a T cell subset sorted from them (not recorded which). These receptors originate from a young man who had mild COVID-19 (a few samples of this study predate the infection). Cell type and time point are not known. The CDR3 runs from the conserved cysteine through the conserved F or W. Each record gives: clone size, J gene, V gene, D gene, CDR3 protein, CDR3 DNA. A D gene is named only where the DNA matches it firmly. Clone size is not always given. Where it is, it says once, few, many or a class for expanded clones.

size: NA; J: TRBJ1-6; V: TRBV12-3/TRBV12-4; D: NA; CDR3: CASSRTAEGSPLHF; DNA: TGTGCCAGCAGTCGGACGGCTGAAGGGTCACCCCTCCACTTT
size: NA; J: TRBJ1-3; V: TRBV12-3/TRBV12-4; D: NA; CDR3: CASQRGVSSGNTIYF; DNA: TGTGCCAGCCAAAGAGGGGTCTCTTCTGGAAACACCATATATTTT
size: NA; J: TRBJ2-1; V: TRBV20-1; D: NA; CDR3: CSALDSPLYNEQFF; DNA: TGCAGTGCCCTAGACAGCCCCCTTTACAATGAGCAGTTCTTC
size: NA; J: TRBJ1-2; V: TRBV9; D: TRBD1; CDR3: CASSVDQGAYGYTF; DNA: TGTGCCAGCAGCGTAGACCAGGGGGCCTATGGCTACACCTTC
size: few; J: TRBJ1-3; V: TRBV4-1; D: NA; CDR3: CASSQDGRSSGNTIYF; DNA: TGCGCCAGCAGCCAAGATGGAAGGAGCTCTGGAAACACCATATATTTT
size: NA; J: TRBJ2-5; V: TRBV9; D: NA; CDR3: CASSVGTGGLQETQYF; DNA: TGTGCCAGCAGCGTAGGTACCGGGGGTCTCCAAGAGACCCAGTACTTC
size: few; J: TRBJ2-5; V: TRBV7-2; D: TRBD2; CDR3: CASSFRTAGQETQYF; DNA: TGTGCCAGCAGCTTTAGAACAGCGGGGCAAGAGACCCAGTACTTC
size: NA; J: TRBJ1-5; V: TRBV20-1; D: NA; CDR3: CSASHWERGNQPQHF; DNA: TGCAGTGCTAGTCACTGGGAGAGAGGCAATCAGCCCCAGCATTTT
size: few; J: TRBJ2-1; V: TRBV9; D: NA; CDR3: CASSSISNEQFF; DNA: TGTGCCAGCAGCTCCATTTCCAATGAGCAGTTCTTC
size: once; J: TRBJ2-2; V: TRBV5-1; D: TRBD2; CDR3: CARSLALASGELFF; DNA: TGCGCCAGAAGCTTGGCACTAGCGTCCGGGGAGCTGTTTTTT
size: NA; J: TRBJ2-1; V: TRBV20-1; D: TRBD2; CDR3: CSARDDAGDYNEQFF; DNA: TGCAGTGCTAGAGATGACGCGGGGGACTACAATGAGCAGTTCTTC
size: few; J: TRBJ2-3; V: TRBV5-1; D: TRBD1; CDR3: CASSEGQASTDTQYF; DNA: TGCGCCAGCAGCGAGGGACAGGCGAGCACAGATACGCAGTATTTT
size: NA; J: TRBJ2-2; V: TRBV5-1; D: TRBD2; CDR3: CASSPAGTGVGELFF; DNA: TGCGCCAGCAGTCCAGCGGGAACCGGGGTCGGGGAGCTGTTTTTT
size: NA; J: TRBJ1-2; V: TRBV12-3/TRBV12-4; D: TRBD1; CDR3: CASSLDRAANYGYTF; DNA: TGTGCCAGCAGTTTGGACAGGGCTGCTAACTATGGCTACACCTTC
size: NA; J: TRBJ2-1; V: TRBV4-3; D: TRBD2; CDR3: CASSQRLAGKQFF; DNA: TGCGCCAGCAGCCAAAGACTAGCGGGGAAGCAGTTCTTC
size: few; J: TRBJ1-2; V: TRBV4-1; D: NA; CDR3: CASSHGNREGIYGYTF; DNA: TGCGCCAGCAGCCACGGGAATCGGGAAGGGATCTATGGCTACACCTTC
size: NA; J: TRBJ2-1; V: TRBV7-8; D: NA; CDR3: CASTRGGSYNEQFF; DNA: TGTGCCAGCACCAGAGGGGGAAGCTACAATGAGCAGTTCTTC
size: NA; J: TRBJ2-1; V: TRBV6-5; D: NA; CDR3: CASSRGIYNEQFF; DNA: TGTGCCAGCTCTAGGGGTATCTACAATGAGCAGTTCTTC
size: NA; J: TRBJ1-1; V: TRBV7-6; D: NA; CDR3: CASSASGGTEAFF; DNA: TGTGCCAGCAGCGCCTCGGGTGGCACTGAAGCTTTCTTT
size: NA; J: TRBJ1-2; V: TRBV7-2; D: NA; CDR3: CASSFQATEYGYTF; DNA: TGTGCCAGCAGCTTTCAAGCGACAGAATATGGCTACACCTTC
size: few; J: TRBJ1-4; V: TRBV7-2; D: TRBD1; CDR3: CASSLAGTGGDELFF; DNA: TGTGCCAGCAGCTTGGCCGGGACAGGGGGCGACGAACTGTTTTTT
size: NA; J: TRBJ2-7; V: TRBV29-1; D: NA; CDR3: CSVCWAEGYEQYF; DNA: TGCAGCGTTTGTTGGGCCGAGGGGTACGAGCAGTACTTC
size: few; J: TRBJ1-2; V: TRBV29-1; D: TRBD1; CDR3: CSARQGPYGYTF; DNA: TGCAGCGCCCGACAGGGGCCCTATGGCTACACCTTC
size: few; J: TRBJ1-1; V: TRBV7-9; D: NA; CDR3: CASSLDTANTEAFF; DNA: TGTGCCAGCAGCTTAGACACTGCGAACACTGAAGCTTTCTTT
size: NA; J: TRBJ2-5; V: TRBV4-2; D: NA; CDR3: CASSQDLVTQTQYF; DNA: TGTGCCAGCAGCCAAGACCTGGTCACACAGACCCAGTACTTC
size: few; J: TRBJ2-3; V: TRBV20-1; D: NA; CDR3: CSARDGASTDTQYF; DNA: TGCAGTGCTAGAGACGGGGCCAGCACAGATACGCAGTATTTT
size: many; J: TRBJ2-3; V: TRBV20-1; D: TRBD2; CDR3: CSARERTSAGDTQYF; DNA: TGCAGTGCTAGAGAAAGGACTAGCGCGGGAGATACGCAGTATTTT
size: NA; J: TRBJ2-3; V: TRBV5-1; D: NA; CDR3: CASTNTGFFTDTQYF; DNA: TGCGCCAGCACCAACACAGGGTTCTTTACAGATACGCAGTATTTT
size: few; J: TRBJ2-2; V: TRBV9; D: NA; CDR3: CASSVGVDGELFF; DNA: TGTGCCAGCAGCGTAGGGGTGGACGGGGAGCTGTTTTTT
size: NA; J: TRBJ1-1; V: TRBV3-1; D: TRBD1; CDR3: CASSPTGTASTEAFF; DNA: TGTGCCAGCAGCCCAACCGGGACAGCAAGCACTGAAGCTTTCTTT
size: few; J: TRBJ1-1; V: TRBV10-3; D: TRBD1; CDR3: CAISGGDREATEAFF; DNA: TGTGCCATCTCCGGCGGGGACAGGGAAGCTACTGAAGCTTTCTTT
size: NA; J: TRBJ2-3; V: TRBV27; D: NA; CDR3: CASRAHSGASTDTQYF; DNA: TGTGCCAGCAGGGCCCATTCGGGAGCTAGCACAGATACGCAGTATTTT
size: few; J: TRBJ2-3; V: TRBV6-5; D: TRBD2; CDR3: CASQKSGGTDTQYF; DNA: TGTGCCAGCCAAAAAAGCGGGGGCACAGATACGCAGTATTTT
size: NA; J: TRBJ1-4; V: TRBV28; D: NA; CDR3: CATRWPPDVAVGKLFF; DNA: TGTGCCACCCGTTGGCCCCCGGACGTGGCAGTTGGAAAACTGTTTTTT
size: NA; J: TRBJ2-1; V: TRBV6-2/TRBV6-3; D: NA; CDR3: CASTHAGPYNEQFF; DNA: TGTGCCAGCACCCACGCGGGGCCCTACAATGAGCAGTTCTTC
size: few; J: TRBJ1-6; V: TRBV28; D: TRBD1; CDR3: CASSSLDRNSYNSPLHF; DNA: TGTGCCAGCAGTTCATTGGACAGGAACTCCTATAATTCACCCCTCCACTTT
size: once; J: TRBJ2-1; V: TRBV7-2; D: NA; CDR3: CASRLRADNEQFF; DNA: TGTGCCAGCAGACTCCGGGCCGACAATGAGCAGTTCTTC
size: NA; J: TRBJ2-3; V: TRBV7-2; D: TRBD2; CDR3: CASSFQAGVVDTQYF; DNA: TGTGCCAGCAGCTTTCAAGCGGGGGTGGTAGATACGCAGTATTTT
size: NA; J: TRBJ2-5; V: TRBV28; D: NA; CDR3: CASSTGWRETQYF; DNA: TGTGCCAGCAGTACAGGGTGGAGGGAGACCCAGTACTTC
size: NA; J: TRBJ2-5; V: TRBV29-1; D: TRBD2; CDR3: CSVGLAGGRETQYF; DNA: TGCAGCGTTGGGCTAGCGGGGGGGCGAGAGACCCAGTACTTC
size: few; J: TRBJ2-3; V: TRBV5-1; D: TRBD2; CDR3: CASSPWVAGGTDTQYF; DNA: TGCGCCAGCAGCCCCTGGGTAGCGGGGGGCACAGATACGCAGTATTTT
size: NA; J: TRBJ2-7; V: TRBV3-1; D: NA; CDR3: CASSPEPIVGYEQYF; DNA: TGTGCCAGCAGCCCTGAGCCCATCGTCGGTTACGAGCAGTACTTC
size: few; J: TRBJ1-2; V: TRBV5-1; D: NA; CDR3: CASSRPSTDGYTF; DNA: TGCGCCAGCTCCCGACCCTCGACGGATGGCTACACCTTC
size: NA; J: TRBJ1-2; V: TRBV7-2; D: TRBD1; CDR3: CASSPGRDRVFGYTF; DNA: TGTGCCAGCAGCCCAGGCCGGGACAGGGTCTTCGGCTACACCTTC
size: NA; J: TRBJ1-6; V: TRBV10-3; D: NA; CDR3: CAITTAYNSPLHF; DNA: TGTGCCATCACGACAGCCTATAATTCACCCCTCCACTTT
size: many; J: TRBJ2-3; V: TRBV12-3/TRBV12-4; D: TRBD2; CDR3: CASSFGGAGDTQYF; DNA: TGTGCCAGCAGTTTCGGGGGGGCCGGAGATACGCAGTATTTT
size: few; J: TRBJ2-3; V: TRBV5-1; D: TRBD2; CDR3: CASSPLTSGSTDTQYF; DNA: TGCGCCAGCAGCCCGTTGACTAGCGGGAGCACAGATACGCAGTATTTT
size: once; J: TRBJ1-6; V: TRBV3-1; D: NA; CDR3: CASSQATLRRFNSPLHF; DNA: TGTGCCAGCAGCCAAGCCACCCTGAGACGGTTCAATTCACCCCTCCACTTT
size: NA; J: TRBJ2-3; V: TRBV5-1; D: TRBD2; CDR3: CASSLGTSGAADTQYF; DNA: TGCGCCAGCAGCTTGGGGACTAGCGGGGCGGCAGATACGCAGTATTTT
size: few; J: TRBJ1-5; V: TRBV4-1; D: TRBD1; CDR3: CASSQATGGVIPRPQHF; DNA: TGCGCCAGCAGCCAAGCCACAGGGGGCGTGATACCTCGGCCCCAGCATTTT
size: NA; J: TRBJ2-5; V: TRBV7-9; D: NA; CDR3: CASSPATETQYF; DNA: TGTGCCAGCAGCCCCGCGACAGAGACCCAGTACTTC
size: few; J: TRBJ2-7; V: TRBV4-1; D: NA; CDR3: CASSPKGIGQYF; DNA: TGCGCCAGCAGCCCGAAGGGGATCGGGCAGTACTTC
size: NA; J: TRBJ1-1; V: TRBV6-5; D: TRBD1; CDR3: CASSLGTARGRRTEAFF; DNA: TGTGCCAGCAGTCTCGGGACAGCTCGAGGGCGGCGGACTGAAGCTTTCTTT
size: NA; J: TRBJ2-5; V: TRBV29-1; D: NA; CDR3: CSFERDVQETQYF; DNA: TGCAGCTTCGAGAGGGACGTCCAAGAGACCCAGTACTTC
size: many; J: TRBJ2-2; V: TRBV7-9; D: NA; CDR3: CASSLRRPAPGELFF; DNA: TGTGCCAGCAGCTTAAGAAGGCCCGCACCCGGGGAGCTGTTTTTT
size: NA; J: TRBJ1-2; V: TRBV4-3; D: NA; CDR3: CASSQVTGNYGYTF; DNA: TGCGCCAGCAGCCAAGTGACAGGAAACTATGGCTACACCTTC
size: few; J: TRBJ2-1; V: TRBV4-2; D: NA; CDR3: CASSQDRSRGNEQFF; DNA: TGTGCCAGCAGCCAAGACAGGTCTCGAGGGAATGAGCAGTTCTTC
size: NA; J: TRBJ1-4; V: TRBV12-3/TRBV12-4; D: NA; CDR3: CASSFGDDREKLFF; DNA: TGTGCCAGCAGTTTCGGGGACGACAGGGAAAAACTGTTTTTT
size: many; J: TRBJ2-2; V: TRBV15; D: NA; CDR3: CATSRDLGGGELFF; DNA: TGTGCCACCAGCAGAGATTTGGGGGGCGGGGAGCTGTTTTTT
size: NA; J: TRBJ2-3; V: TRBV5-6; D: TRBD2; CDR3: CASSQFRASGGDTQYF; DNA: TGTGCCAGCAGCCAGTTCAGGGCTAGCGGGGGAGATACGCAGTATTTT